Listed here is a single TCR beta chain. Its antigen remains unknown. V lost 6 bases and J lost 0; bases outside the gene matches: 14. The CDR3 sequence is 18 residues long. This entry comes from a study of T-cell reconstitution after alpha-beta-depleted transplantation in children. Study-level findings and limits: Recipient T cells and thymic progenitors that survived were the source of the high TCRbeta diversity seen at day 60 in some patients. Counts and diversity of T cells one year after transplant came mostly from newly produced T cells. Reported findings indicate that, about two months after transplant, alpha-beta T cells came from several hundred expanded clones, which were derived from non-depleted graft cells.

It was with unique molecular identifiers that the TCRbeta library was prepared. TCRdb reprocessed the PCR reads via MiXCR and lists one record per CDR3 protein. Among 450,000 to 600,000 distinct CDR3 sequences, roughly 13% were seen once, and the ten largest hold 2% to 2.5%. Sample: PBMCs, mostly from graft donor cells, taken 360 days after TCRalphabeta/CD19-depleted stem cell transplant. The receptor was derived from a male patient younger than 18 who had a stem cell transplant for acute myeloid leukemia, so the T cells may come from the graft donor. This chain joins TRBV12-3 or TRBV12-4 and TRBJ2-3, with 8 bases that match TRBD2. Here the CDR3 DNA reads TGTGCCAGCAGCCCGGTGGTACTAGCGGAGTCTAGCACAGATACGCAGTATTTT. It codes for CASSPVVLAESSTDTQYF.